The clone carrying this TCR beta chain was seen at least ten times. Its cognate antigen is unknown. This entry comes from a study of metastatic and nonmetastatic thyroid tumors. Overall study context: Across peripheral blood and tumor or nodule tissue samples taken from malignant and benign thyroid patients, the repertoires were compared with one another. Study results and limitations: When malignant thyroid tumors were compared with benign nodules, TCR beta diversity was reportedly significantly higher in the malignant tumors. This held in both blood and tumor samples.

TCRdb re-analyzed the PCR reads using MiXCR. The sample includes about 92,000 clones, more than 12% of them seen just once. Prior to thyroid surgery, none of the patients had received any treatment. The CDR3 sequence is 13 residues long. Germline assignment: CDR1 SGHAT and CDR2 FQNNGV. The ends were cut back, 1 base at V and 7 bases at J, with 10 bases in the middle. V usage is TRBV11-2 and J usage is TRBJ2-5; perhaps TRBD2 as D (5 bases). This TCR was sampled from a female donor with papillary thyroid cancer or a benign thyroid nodule (not recorded which). Some clones in this sample may be carry-over from other donors' samples. Material: blood. CDR3 in amino acids: CASSLAVRGTQYF. The CDR3 DNA sequence: TGTGCCAGCAGCTTAGCAGTTCGGGGGACCCAGTACTTC.